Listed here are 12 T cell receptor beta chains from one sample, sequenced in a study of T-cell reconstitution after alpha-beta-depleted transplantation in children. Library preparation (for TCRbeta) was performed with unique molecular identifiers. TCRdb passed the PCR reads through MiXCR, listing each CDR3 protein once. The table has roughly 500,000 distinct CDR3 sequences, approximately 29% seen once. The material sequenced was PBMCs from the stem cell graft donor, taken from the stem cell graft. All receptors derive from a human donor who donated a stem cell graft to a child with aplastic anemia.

CDR3: CASSFGSSNEKLFF. DNA of the CDR3: TGTGCCAGCAGTTTCGGGTCAAGTAATGAAAAACTGTTTTTT. The rearrangement links TRBV12-3 or TRBV12-4 to TRBJ1-4; D remains ambiguous. This CDR3 has 14 amino acids. V gave up 3 bases and J gave up 4 bases, with 9 bases separating them.

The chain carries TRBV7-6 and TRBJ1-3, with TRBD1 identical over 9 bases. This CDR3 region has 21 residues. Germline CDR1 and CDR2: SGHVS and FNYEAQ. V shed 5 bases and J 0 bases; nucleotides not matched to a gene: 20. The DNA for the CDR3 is TGTGCCAGCAGCCCTACCGTTACCGGGACAGGGTTCGCGAGCTCTGGAAACACCATATATTTT. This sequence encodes CASSPTVTGTGFASSGNTIYF.

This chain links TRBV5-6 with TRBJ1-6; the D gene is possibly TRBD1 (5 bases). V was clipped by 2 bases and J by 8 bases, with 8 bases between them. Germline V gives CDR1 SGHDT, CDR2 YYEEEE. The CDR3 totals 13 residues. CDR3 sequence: CASSLQVDSPLHF. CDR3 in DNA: TGTGCCAGCAGCTTACAGGTCGATTCACCCCTCCACTTT.

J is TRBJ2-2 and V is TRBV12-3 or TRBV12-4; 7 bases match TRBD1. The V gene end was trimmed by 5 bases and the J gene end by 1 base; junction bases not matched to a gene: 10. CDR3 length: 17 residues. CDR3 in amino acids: CASSPFRTGENTGELFF. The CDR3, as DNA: TGTGCCAGCAGTCCCTTTCGGACAGGAGAGAACACCGGGGAGCTGTTTTTT.

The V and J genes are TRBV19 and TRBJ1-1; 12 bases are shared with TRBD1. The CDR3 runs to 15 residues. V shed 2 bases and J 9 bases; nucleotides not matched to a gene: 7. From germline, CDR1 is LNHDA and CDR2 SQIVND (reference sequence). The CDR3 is CASSIHRDRGQKAFF. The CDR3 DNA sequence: TGTGCCAGTAGTATACACCGGGACAGGGGGCAGAAAGCTTTCTTT.

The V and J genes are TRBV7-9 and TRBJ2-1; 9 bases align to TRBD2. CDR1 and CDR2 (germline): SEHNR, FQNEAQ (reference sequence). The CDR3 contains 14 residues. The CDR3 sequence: CAGAGGPSYNEQFF. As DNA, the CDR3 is TGTGCTGGGGCGGGAGGGCCCTCCTACAATGAGCAGTTCTTC.

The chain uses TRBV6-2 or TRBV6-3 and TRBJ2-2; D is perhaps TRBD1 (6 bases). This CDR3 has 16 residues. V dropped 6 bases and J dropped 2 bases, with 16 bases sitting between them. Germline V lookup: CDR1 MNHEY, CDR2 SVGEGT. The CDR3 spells CASRSTGSTNTGELFF. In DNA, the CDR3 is TGTGCCAGCAGATCGACAGGTTCGACCAACACCGGGGAGCTGTTTTTT.

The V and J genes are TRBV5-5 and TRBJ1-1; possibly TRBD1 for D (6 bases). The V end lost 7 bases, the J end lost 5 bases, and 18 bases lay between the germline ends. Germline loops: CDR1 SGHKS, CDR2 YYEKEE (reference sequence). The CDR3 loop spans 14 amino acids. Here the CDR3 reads CASQRPTGKTEAFF. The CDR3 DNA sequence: TGTGCCAGCCAGCGCCCCACAGGGAAGACTGAAGCTTTCTTT.

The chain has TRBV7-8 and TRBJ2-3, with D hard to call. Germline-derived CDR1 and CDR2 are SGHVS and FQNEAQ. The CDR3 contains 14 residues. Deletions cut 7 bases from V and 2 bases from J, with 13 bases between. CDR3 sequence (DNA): TGTGCCAGCACCTTCGCCAGGACCACAGATACGCAGTATTTT. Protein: CASTFARTTDTQYF.

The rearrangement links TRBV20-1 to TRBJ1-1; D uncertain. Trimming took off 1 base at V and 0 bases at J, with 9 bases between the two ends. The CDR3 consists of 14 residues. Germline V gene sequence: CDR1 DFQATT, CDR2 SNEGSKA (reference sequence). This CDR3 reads CSARVGTVNTEAFF. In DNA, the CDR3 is TGCAGTGCTAGAGTGGGCACCGTGAACACTGAAGCTTTCTTT.

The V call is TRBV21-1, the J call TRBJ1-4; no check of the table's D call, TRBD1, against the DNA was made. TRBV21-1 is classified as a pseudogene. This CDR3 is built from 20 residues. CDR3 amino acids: CANGLPPPGQGATTNEKLFF. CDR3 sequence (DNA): TGTGCCAACGGATTACCCCCACCGGGACAGGGGGCAACAACTAATGAAAAACTGTTTTTT.

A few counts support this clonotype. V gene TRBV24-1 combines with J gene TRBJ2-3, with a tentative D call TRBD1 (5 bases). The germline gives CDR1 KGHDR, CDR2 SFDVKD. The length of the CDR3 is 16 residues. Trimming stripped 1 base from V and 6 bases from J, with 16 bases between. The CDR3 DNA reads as TGTGCCACCAGTGATTTTAAGGGGCTAGATTTGGATACGCAGTATTTT. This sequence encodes CATSDFKGLDLDTQYF.